These 31 T cell receptor beta chains originate from one sample sequenced in a study of T-cell reconstitution after alpha-beta-depleted transplantation in children. The authors prepared the TCRbeta library with unique molecular identifiers. Each CDR3 protein gets one entry after TCRdb re-called the PCR reads with MiXCR. The repertoire holds approximately 270,000 distinct CDR3 sequences, with 9.9% as singletons. The source was PBMCs from the stem cell graft donor, collected from the stem cell graft. All receptors come from a human donor who donated a stem cell graft to a child with SCID.

The J gene is TRBJ1-6, the V gene TRBV12-3 or TRBV12-4; TRBD1 is a possible D gene (6 bases). V shed 5 bases and J shed 6 bases, with 11 bases lying between them. The CDR3 is 14 residues long. The CDR3 protein is CASSRGQFNSPLHF. For the CDR3, the DNA is TGTGCCAGCAGTCGCGGACAGTTTAATTCACCCCTCCACTTT.

This clonotype was counted a few times. V usage is TRBV29-1 and J usage is TRBJ2-7, with D perhaps TRBD1 or TRBD2 (6 bases each). CDR3 length equals 13 residues. From germline, CDR1 is SQVTM and CDR2 ANQGSEA. V was cut by 3 bases and J by 2 bases, with 11 bases left in between. The chain's CDR3 is CSVDAGQAYEQYF. The CDR3 nucleotides are TGCAGCGTTGACGCGGGACAAGCCTACGAGCAGTACTTC.

This chain connects TRBV7-9 to TRBJ1-1, with D possibly being TRBD1 (6 bases). CDR1 and CDR2 (germline): SEHNR, FQNEAQ (reference sequence). CDR3 length equals 12 residues. Trimming shortened V by 11 bases and J by 5 bases, and 15 bases separated the two germline ends. CDR3: CAAPGEKTEAFF. DNA for the CDR3: TGTGCCGCTCCAGGGGAAAAGACTGAAGCTTTCTTT.

This clonotype was counted only a few times. This rearrangement joins TRBV12-3 or TRBV12-4 to TRBJ2-7; TRBD1 aligns across 10 bases. The CDR3 has 16 amino acids. Trimming cost V 6 bases and J 2 bases; bases outside gene matches: 10. CDR3 in DNA: TGTGCCAGCAGCATCACAGGGACAGGGGTCGCCTACGAGCAGTACTTC. It yields the protein CASSITGTGVAYEQYF.

This clonotype was observed a handful of times. The chain uses TRBV27 and TRBJ1-5; a possible D gene is TRBD1 (5 bases). This CDR3 is built from 15 residues. V was pared by 3 bases and J by 2 bases, with 11 bases between. CDR1 and CDR2 from the germline V gene are MNHEY and SMNVEV (reference sequence). The CDR3 bases are TGTGCCAGCAGTTTGTGGGGGGGAGGCAATCAGCCCCAGCATTTT. Translation: CASSLWGGGNQPQHF.

V and J are TRBV12-3 or TRBV12-4 and TRBJ1-6; TRBD1 aligns across 8 bases. V lost 8 bases and J lost 5; bases outside the gene matches: 5. The CDR3 totals 14 residues. CDR3 DNA sequence: TGTGCCAGCGGTGGACAGGGTAATAATTCACCCCTCCACTTT. Amino acids: CASGGQGNNSPLHF.

In this sample, this clonotype turned up a few times. J is TRBJ2-5 and V is TRBV4-1, with D maybe TRBD1 (5 bases). The V gene lost 5 bases and the J gene lost 7 bases, with 8 bases spanning the gap. This CDR3 contains 11 residues. Germline V gene sequence: CDR1 MGHRA, CDR2 YSYEKL. The CDR3 is CASSWQGTQYF. The CDR3 DNA is TGCGCCAGCAGCTGGCAGGGGACCCAGTACTTC.

V usage is TRBV5-6 and J usage is TRBJ2-7, with D possibly being TRBD1 (6 bases). In germline, CDR1 is SGHDT, CDR2 YYEEEE. The CDR3 has 15 residues. V shed 2 bases and J shed 0 bases, with 12 bases lying between them. The chain's CDR3 is CASSLQGGISYEQYF. CDR3 DNA: TGTGCCAGCAGCTTACAAGGGGGAATCTCCTACGAGCAGTACTTC. The full variable domain, its missing parts supplied by reference TRBV5-6 and TRBJ2-7, is DAGVTQSPTHLIKTRGQQVTLRCSPKSGHDTVSWYQQALGQGPQFIFQYYEEEERQRGNFPDRFSGHQFPNYSSELNVNALLLGDSALYLCASSLQGGISYEQYFGPGTRLTVT.

This clonotype was seen ten or more times. V usage is TRBV5-6 and J usage is TRBJ2-1, with TRBD1 matching 9 bases. CDR1 and CDR2 (germline): SGHDT, YYEEEE. V was pared by 1 base and J by 4 bases, with 3 bases of the junction left unmatched. The CDR3 has 15 residues. The CDR3 loop reads CASSLSDRGYNEQFF. DNA of the CDR3: TGTGCCAGCAGCTTGAGTGACAGGGGGTACAATGAGCAGTTCTTC.

In DNA, the CDR3 is TGTGCCAGCAGCTTAGCGTTCGGCGGAAGCACAGATACGCAGTATTTT. This gives the protein CASSLAFGGSTDTQYF. The chain is built from TRBV7-7 and TRBJ2-3; D not certain. V dropped 0 bases and J dropped 0 bases, with 10 bases sitting between them. The CDR3 contains 16 residues. CDR1 and CDR2 from the germline V gene are SSHAT and FNYEAQ (reference sequence).

The genes are TRBV7-9 and TRBJ2-1; D is uncertain. CDR3 size: 11 residues. Trimming took off 5 bases at V and 13 bases at J, with 12 bases between the two ends. Per the germline V gene, CDR1 is SEHNR and CDR2 is FQNEAQ (reference sequence). For the CDR3, the DNA is TGTGCCAGCAGCCCCGGCAGCAATCAGTTCTTC. Translating it yields CASSPGSNQFF.

The chain recombines TRBV20-1 with TRBJ2-1; D is perhaps TRBD1 or TRBD2 (6 bases each). CDR1 and CDR2 (germline): DFQATT, SNEGSKA (reference sequence). The CDR3 spans 13 residues. V was clipped by 6 bases and J by 8 bases, with 17 bases between them. The CDR3 DNA sequence: TGCAGTGCACCCTTGGGGGGCGCATATGAGCAGTTCTTC. It encodes CSAPLGGAYEQFF.

The chain joins TRBV27 to TRBJ2-2; tentative D call: TRBD1 (5 bases). Trimming cost V 1 base and J 7 bases, with 13 bases left between them. This CDR3 spans 15 amino acids. Germline V gene sequence: CDR1 MNHEY, CDR2 SMNVEV (reference sequence). As DNA, the CDR3 is TGTGCCAGCAGTTTATTCGGCAGGGTGATCGGGGAGCTGTTTTTT. It is translated as CASSLFGRVIGELFF.

This rearrangement joins TRBV18 to TRBJ1-1; unclear D gene. Looked up from germline, CDR1 is KGHSH and CDR2 is LQKENI. This CDR3 has 14 amino acids. V lost 3 bases and J lost 4, with 12 bases in between. DNA for the CDR3: TGTGCCAGCTCACCCTCTGATGTCGGCACTGAAGCTTTCTTT. Protein sequence: CASSPSDVGTEAFF.

V gene TRBV20-1 combines with J gene TRBJ2-7; D tentatively fits TRBD1 or TRBD2 (6 bases each). The CDR3 spans 15 residues. Trimming stripped 3 bases from V and 0 bases from J, with 15 bases between. The germline V gene has CDR1 DFQATT and CDR2 SNEGSKA (reference sequence). The DNA of the CDR3 is TGCAGTGCTAGTATTGCCGGGGGCAACTCCTACGAGCAGTACTTC. Protein product: CSASIAGGNSYEQYF.

There are a few counts of this clonotype. The chain uses TRBV20-1 and TRBJ2-7, with 7 bases aligning to TRBD1. The junction had 10 bases not matched to a gene; V was cut back by 6 bases and J by 2 bases. This CDR3 has 14 residues. Germline V gene sequence: CDR1 DFQATT, CDR2 SNEGSKA (reference sequence). The CDR3 protein is CSAKGTASTYEQYF. The CDR3 region has the DNA TGCAGTGCGAAGGGGACAGCAAGTACCTACGAGCAGTACTTC.

This clonotype was counted between two and nine times. The chain joins TRBV5-1 to TRBJ1-6; D ambiguous. CDR1 SGHRS and CDR2 YFSETQ come from the germline V gene. The V gene lost 4 bases and the J gene lost 6 bases, with 11 bases spanning the gap. CDR3 length: 14 residues. The CDR3 loop is CASSLEVGNSPLHF. DNA of the CDR3: TGCGCCAGCAGCCTGGAAGTCGGTAATTCACCCCTCCACTTT.

The chain carries TRBV20-1 and TRBJ2-7, with D perhaps assigned TRBD1 or TRBD2 (5 bases each). With 0 bases removed from V and 0 bases from J, the gap between germline ends came to 12 bases. CDR3 size: 15 residues. The germline V gene encodes CDR1 DFQATT and CDR2 SNEGSKA (reference sequence). In nucleotides, the CDR3 is TGCAGTGCTAGAGAACTGGTTGGGGGCTCCTACGAGCAGTACTTC. Translated: CSARELVGGSYEQYF.

V and J are TRBV12-3 or TRBV12-4 and TRBJ2-2; TRBD1 agrees at 9 bases. The J segment lost 0 bases and the V segment lost 3 bases, leaving 2 bases of the junction unmatched. The CDR3 totals 16 residues. The CDR3 DNA reads TGTGCCAGCAGTTTGGGGACAGGGTCGAACACCGGGGAGCTGTTTTTT. The encoded protein is CASSLGTGSNTGELFF.

The chain combines TRBV20-1 with TRBJ1-3; 7 nucleotides line up with TRBD1. Unmatched junction bases numbered 10, after V lost 5 bases and J lost 3 bases. Germline V gene lookup returns CDR1 DFQATT and CDR2 SNEGSKA (reference sequence). The CDR3 is 15 amino acids. CDR3 sequence (DNA): TGCAGTGCTTCTCCGGGGACAGATGTTGGAAACACCATATATTTT. Its translation is CSASPGTDVGNTIYF.

In this sample, this clonotype turned up a few times. V is TRBV12-3 or TRBV12-4 and J is TRBJ1-4; 9 positions agree with TRBD1. V shed 3 bases, J shed 2 bases, and the junction held 1 base outside the gene matches. The CDR3 is made up of 15 amino acids. The CDR3 DNA is TGTGCCAGCAGTTTCACAGGGGGCACTAATGAAAAACTGTTTTTT. It specifies CASSFTGGTNEKLFF.

This clonotype has ten or more counts. At one of its ends the junction is not consistent with the germline gene, which may arise from a read error. CDR3 protein: CASSLGGAGANVLTF. The CDR3, as DNA: TGTGCCAGCAGCTTAGGGGGCGCCGGGGCCAACGTCCTGACTTTC. The rearrangement joins TRBV12-3 or TRBV12-4 to TRBJ2-6; 7 nucleotides agree with TRBD1. This CDR3 has 15 residues.

This clonotype was counted a few times. This sequence joins TRBV18 and TRBJ1-1; D is possibly TRBD1 (6 bases). The ends were cut back, 3 bases at V and 4 bases at J, with 9 bases in the middle. The CDR3 sequence is 13 residues long. Germline CDR1 and CDR2: KGHSH and LQKENI. The CDR3 DNA sequence: TGTGCCAGCTCACCCCCGGACAGCACTGAAGCTTTCTTT. Protein product: CASSPPDSTEAFF. Full variable domain (missing parts from reference TRBV18 and TRBJ1-1): NAGVMQNPRHLVRRRGQEARLRCSPMKGHSHVYWYRQLPEEGLKFMVYLQKENIIDESGMPKERFSAEFPKEGPSILRIQQVVRGDSAAYFCASSPPDSTEAFFGQGTRLTVV.

The count of this clonotype is one. This chain links TRBV18 with TRBJ1-4; D not resolved. With 0 bases removed from V and 8 bases from J, the gap between germline ends came to 13 bases. The CDR3 covers 15 residues. Germline assignment: CDR1 KGHSH and CDR2 LQKENI. This CDR3 is CASSPPLQLGEKLFF. The CDR3, as DNA: TGTGCCAGCTCACCACCGTTACAGCTGGGGGAAAAACTGTTTTTT.

The chain has TRBV10-3 and TRBJ2-5; TRBD1 matches at 7 bases. Looked up from germline, CDR1 is ENHRY and CDR2 is SYGVKD. V shed 6 bases, J shed 2 bases, and the junction held 3 bases outside the gene matches. The CDR3 loop spans 13 amino acids. CDR3 residues: CAISPGQQETQYF. The CDR3 nucleotides are TGTGCCATCAGCCCGGGACAGCAAGAGACCCAGTACTTC.

The rearrangement joins TRBV12-3 or TRBV12-4 to TRBJ2-7; unclear D gene. The CDR3 sequence is 12 residues long. Trimming took 2 bases from V and 4 from J, leaving 6 bases between them. Here the CDR3 reads CASSLFLYEQYF. The CDR3 DNA is TGTGCCAGCAGTTTATTCCTTTACGAGCAGTACTTC.

This clonotype was observed a handful of times. The chain carries TRBV7-3 and TRBJ2-1, with 10 bases identical to TRBD1. V was pared by 2 bases and J by 0 bases, with 7 bases of the junction left unmatched. This CDR3 region has 18 residues. Germline V gives CDR1 SGHTA, CDR2 FQGTGA. CDR3 amino acids: CASSLYPTGGGSYNEQFF. CDR3 nucleotide sequence: TGTGCCAGCAGCTTATATCCGACAGGGGGCGGCTCCTACAATGAGCAGTTCTTC. Full variable domain (remainder filled in from reference TRBV7-3 and TRBJ2-1): GAGVSQTPSNKVTEKGKYVELRCDPISGHTALYWYRQSLGQGPEFLIYFQGTGAADDSGLPNDRFFAVRPEGSVSTLKIQRTERGDSAVYLCASSLYPTGGGSYNEQFFGPGTRLTVL.

This clonotype appeared many times. The V call is TRBV7-9, the J call TRBJ1-1; D is perhaps TRBD1 (6 bases). Germline V lookup: CDR1 SEHNR, CDR2 FQNEAQ (reference sequence). There are 14 residues in the CDR3. Trimming took 4 bases from V and 1 from J, leaving 10 bases between them. CDR3 DNA: TGTGCCAGCAGCTCTGACAGGAGGAACACTGAAGCTTTCTTT. Encoded protein: CASSSDRRNTEAFF.

The chain carries TRBV20-1 and TRBJ1-4; D call uncertain. Germline V lookup: CDR1 DFQATT, CDR2 SNEGSKA (reference sequence). V lost 5 bases, J lost 5 bases, and 15 bases lay in between. The CDR3 sequence is 14 residues long. Here the CDR3 reads CSAQEPYPNEKLFF. The CDR3, as DNA: TGCAGTGCTCAGGAGCCCTACCCAAATGAAAAACTGTTTTTT.

The J gene is TRBJ2-2, the V gene TRBV20-1; 10 bases line up with TRBD2. The CDR3 runs 14 residues. Germline CDR1 reads DFQATT; CDR2 reads SNEGSKA (reference sequence). Trimming at V came to 3 bases and at J to 4 bases, leaving 2 bases not matched to a gene. The CDR3 DNA follows: TGCAGTGCTAGGGCTAGCGGGGGCACCGGGGAGCTGTTTTTT. Translated: CSARASGGTGELFF.

This clonotype came up a few times. The chain has TRBV7-2 and TRBJ2-1; 13 nucleotides align to TRBD2. The germline V gene encodes CDR1 SGHTA and CDR2 FQGNSA. This CDR3 is built from 17 residues. Trimming removed 5 bases from V and 9 bases from J; junction bases left unmatched: 13. CDR3 nucleotides: TGTGCCAGCAGCCCTACTTCCCCCGGACTAGCGGGGGTTGAGCAGTTCTTC. The encoded protein is CASSPTSPGLAGVEQFF.